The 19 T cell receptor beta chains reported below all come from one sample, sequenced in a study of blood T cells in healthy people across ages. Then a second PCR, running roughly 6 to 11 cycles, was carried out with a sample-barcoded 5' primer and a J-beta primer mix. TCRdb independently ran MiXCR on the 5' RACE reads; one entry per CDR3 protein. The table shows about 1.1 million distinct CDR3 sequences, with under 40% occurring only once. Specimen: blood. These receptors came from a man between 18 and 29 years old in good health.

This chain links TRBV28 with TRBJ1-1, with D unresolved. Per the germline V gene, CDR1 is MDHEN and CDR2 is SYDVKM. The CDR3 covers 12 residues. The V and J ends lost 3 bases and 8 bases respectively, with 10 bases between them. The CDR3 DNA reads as TGTGCCAGCAGTTTCGCGGGAGGAGAAGCTTTCTTT. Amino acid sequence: CASSFAGGEAFF.

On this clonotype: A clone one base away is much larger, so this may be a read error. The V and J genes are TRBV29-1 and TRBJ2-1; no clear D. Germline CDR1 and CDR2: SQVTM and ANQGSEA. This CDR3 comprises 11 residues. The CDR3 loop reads CSGEEDNEQFF. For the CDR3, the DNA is TGCAGCGGTGAAGAGGACAATGAGCAGTTCTTC.

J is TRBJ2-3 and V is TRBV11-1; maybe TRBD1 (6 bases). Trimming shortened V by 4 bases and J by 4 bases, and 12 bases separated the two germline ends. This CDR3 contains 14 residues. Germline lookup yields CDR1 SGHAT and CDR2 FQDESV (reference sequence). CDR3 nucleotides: TGTGCCAGCAGCTCCACTAGGGGGTCAGATACGCAGTATTTT. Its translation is CASSSTRGSDTQYF.

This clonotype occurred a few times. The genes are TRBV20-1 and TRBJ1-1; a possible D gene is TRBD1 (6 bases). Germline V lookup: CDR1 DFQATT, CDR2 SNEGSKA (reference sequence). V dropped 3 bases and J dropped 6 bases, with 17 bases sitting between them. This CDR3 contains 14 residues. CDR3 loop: CSASRPGVRAEAFF. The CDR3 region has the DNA TGCAGTGCTAGCAGACCAGGGGTTCGAGCTGAAGCTTTCTTT.

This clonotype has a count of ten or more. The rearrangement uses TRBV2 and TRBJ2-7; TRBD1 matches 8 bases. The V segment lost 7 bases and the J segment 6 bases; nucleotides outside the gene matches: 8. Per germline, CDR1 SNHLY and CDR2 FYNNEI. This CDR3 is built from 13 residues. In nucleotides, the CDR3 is TGTGCCAGCATCCGGACAGGGCGGCGCGAGCAGTACTTC. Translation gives CASIRTGRREQYF. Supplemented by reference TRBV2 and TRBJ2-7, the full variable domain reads EPEVTQTPSHQVTQMGQEVILRCVPISNHLYFYWYRQILGQKVEFLVSFYNNEISEKSEIFDDQFSVERPDGSNFTLKIRSTKLEDSAMYFCASIRTGRREQYFGPGTRLTVT.

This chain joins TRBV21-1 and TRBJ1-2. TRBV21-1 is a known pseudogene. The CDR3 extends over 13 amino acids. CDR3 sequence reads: CAGSKADNGGYTF. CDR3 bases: TGTGCCGGCAGCAAAGCAGACAACGGTGGCTACACCTTC.

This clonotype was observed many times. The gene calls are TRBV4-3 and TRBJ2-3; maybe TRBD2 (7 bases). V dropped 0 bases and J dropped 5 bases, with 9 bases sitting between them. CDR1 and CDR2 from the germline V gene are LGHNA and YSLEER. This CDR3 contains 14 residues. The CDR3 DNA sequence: TGCGCCAGCAGCCAAGATAGGGGGGGAGATACGCAGTATTTT. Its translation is CASSQDRGGDTQYF.

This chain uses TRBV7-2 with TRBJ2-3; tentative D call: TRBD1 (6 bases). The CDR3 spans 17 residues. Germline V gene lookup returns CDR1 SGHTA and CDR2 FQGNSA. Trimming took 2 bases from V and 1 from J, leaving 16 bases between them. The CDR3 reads CASSLSAPKGGTDTQYF. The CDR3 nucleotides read TGTGCCAGCAGCTTATCGGCCCCGAAGGGGGGCACAGATACGCAGTATTTT.

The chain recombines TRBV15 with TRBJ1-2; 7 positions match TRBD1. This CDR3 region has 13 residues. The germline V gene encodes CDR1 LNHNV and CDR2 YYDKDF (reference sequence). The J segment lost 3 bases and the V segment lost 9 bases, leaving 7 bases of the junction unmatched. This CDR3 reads CATTEGAHYGYTF. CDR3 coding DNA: TGTGCCACAACTGAGGGGGCCCACTATGGCTACACCTTC.

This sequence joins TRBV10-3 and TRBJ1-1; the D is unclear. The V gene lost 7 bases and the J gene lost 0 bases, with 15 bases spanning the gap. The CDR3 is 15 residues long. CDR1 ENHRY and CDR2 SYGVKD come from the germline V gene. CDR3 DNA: TGTGCCATCAAAGTTGGACGGCAGGTGAACACTGAAGCTTTCTTT. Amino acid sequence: CAIKVGRQVNTEAFF.

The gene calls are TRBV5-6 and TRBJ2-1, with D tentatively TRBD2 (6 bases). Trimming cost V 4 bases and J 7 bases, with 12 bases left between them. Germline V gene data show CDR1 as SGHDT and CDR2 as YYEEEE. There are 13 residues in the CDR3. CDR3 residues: CASSHLSGNEQFF. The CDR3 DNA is TGTGCCAGCAGCCATCTTAGCGGTAATGAGCAGTTCTTC.

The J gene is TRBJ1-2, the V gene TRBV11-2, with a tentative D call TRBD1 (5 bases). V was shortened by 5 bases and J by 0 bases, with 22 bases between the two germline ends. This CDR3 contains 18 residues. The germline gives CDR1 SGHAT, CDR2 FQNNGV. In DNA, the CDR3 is TGTGCCAGCAGCCAATTGGGGGGACTTCGGACCCCTAACTATGGCTACACCTTC. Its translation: CASSQLGGLRTPNYGYTF.

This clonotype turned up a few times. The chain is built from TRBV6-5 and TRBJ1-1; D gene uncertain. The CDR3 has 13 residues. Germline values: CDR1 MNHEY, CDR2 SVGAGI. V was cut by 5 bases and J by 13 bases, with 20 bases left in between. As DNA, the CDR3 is TGTGCCAGCAGTACTCACGGGCGACTCGAGGGTTTCTTT. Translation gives CASSTHGRLEGFF.

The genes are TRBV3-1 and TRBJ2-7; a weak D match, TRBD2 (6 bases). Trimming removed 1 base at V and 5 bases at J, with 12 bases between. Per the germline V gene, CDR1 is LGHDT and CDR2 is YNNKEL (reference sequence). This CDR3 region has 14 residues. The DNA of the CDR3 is TGTGCCAGCAGCCAAGGATTAGGAGGGGACGAGCAGTACTTC. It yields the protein CASSQGLGGDEQYF.

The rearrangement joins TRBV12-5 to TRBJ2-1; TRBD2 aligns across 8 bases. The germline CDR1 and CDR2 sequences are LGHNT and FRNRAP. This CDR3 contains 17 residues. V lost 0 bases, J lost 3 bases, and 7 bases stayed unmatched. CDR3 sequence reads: CASGLVLRAGGYNEQFF. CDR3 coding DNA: TGTGCTAGTGGTTTGGTACTGAGGGCGGGGGGCTACAATGAGCAGTTCTTC.

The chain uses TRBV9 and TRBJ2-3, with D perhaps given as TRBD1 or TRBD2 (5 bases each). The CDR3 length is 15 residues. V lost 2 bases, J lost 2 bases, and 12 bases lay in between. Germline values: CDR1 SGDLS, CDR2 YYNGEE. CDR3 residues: CASSVSGALTDTQYF. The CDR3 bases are TGTGCCAGCAGCGTTTCCGGGGCCCTCACAGATACGCAGTATTTT.

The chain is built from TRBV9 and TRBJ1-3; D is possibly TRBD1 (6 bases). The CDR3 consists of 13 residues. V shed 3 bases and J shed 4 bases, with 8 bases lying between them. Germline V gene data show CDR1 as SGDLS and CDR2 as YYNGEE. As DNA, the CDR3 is TGTGCCAGCAGCGAAGGGGGAGGAAACACCATATATTTT. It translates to CASSEGGGNTIYF. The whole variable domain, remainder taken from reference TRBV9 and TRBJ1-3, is DSGVTQTPKHLITATGQRVTLRCSPRSGDLSVYWYQQSLDQGLQFLIQYYNGEERAKGNILERFSAQQFPDLHSELNLSSLELGDSALYFCASSEGGGNTIYFGEGSWLTVV.

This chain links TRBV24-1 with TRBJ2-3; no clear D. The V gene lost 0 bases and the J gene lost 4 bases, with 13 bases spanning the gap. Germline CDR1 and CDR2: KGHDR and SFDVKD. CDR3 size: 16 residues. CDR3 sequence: CATSDLAGSYADTQYF. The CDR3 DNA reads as TGTGCCACCAGTGATTTGGCAGGAAGCTACGCAGATACGCAGTATTTT.

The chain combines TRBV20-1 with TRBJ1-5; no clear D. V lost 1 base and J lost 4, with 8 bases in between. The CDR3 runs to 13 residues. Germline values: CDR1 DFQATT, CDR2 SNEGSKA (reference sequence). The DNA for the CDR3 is TGCAGTGCTAGAGGGCACCCTAATCAGCCCCAGCATTTT. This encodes CSARGHPNQPQHF.